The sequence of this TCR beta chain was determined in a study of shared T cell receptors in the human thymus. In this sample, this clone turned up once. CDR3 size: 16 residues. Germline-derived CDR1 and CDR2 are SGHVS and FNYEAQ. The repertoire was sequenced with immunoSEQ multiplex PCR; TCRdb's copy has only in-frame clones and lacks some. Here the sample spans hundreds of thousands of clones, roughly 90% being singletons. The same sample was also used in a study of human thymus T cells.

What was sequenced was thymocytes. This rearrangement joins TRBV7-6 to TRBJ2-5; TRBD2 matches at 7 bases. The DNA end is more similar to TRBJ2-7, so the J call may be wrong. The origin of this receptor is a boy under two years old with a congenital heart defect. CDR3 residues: CASSHRGDGRSYEQYF. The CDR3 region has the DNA TGTGCCAGCAGCCACCGGGGGGACGGCCGCTCCTACGAGCAGTACTTC.